The text below deals with one T cell receptor (beta chain). Its specificity is not known. As for treatment: oral pan-JAK inhibitor, 5-10 mg twice daily. Alopecia areata patients had lesional scalp punch biopsies and peripheral blood taken from them. The V gene's germline CDR1 is SQVTM and CDR2 ANQGSEA. V was pared by 0 bases and J by 6 bases, with 15 bases between. The CDR3 has 14 residues. Extracted from the samples, RNA was reverse transcribed into cDNA to serve as the sequencing template. TCRdb's copy holds only in-frame clones and misses some; the assay was immunoSEQ multiplex PCR. The profile shows more than 110,000 clones, roughly four fifths of them singletons. The data stem from a study of CD8+ T cells in alopecia areata. In the study overall: Among treated patients, oral tofacitinib was administered at 5 to 10 mg twice daily. Study-level points and caveats: For lesional scalp, especially alopecia totalis/universalis, clonality was higher than in normal scalp.

The chain is built from TRBV29-1 and TRBJ2-7; possibly TRBD1 for D (6 bases). Sample: CD8+ T cells sorted from blood, taken at week 4, from a patient treated with tofacitinib. This sequence was found in a human donor with alopecia areata. The CDR3 DNA follows: TGCAGCGTTGAAGATGAGGGGGTAGGGTCCGAGCAGTACTTC. Translated: CSVEDEGVGSEQYF.